This T cell receptor beta chain derives from a study of blood T cell repertoires in COVID-19. Study-level background: PBMCs, B-cell-depleted T cells, or T cells provided the cDNA or gDNA that made up the material.

Between the trimmed V and J ends, which lost 0 bases and 1 base, there was a span of 10 bases. CDR3 length: 15 residues. Germline-derived CDR1 and CDR2 are SGHNT and YYREEE (reference sequence). TCRdb keeps only in-frame clones here, not all; method: immunoSEQ multiplex PCR. The data contain fewer than 110,000 clones, around four fifths of them singletons. This TCR was sampled from a human donor in a cohort sampled during active COVID-19. Specimen: peripheral blood. This rearrangement joins TRBV5-4 to TRBJ1-1, with a weak D call TRBD1 (5 bases). CDR3 loop: CASSLDSGQNTEAFF. The DNA for the CDR3 is TGTGCCAGCAGCTTGGACTCAGGGCAGAACACTGAAGCTTTCTTT.